Shown below are 22 T cell receptor beta chains from a single sample sequenced in a study of identical twins. TCRdb re-analysed the 5' RACE reads in MiXCR, keeping a single row per CDR3 protein. The sample holds fewer than 250,000 distinct CDR3 sequences, roughly 7% seen once. The sample was also linked to a second study, of yellow fever vaccine responses in identical twins.

Sequencing was done on a sample of memory (CD45RO+) T cells sorted from blood. Receptors originate from a woman between 18 and 30 years old in good health.

This clonotype showed up many times. The V gene is TRBV29-1, the J gene TRBJ2-5, with no clear D. Germline-derived CDR1 and CDR2 are SQVTM and ANQGSEA. The V and J ends lost 7 bases and 5 bases respectively, with 14 bases between them. The CDR3 consists of 12 residues. The CDR3, as DNA: TGCAGCGCTCAAGGGATGGGGGAGACCCAGTACTTC. Translating gives CSAQGMGETQYF.

The CDR3 coding sequence is TGTGCCAGTAGTGACGGCAGCTCCTACGAGCAGTACTTC. Translating gives CASSDGSSYEQYF. The V and J genes are TRBV19 and TRBJ2-7; D uncertain. CDR3 length: 13 residues. With 5 bases removed from V and 0 bases from J, the gap between germline ends came to 8 bases. Germline assignment: CDR1 LNHDA and CDR2 SQIVND (reference sequence).

This clonotype was seen at least ten times. The J gene is TRBJ2-5, the V gene TRBV6-1; 10 nucleotides agree with TRBD1. The CDR3 runs to 15 residues. V dropped 6 bases and J dropped 5; count of bases not matched to a gene: 9. Germline CDR1 MNHNS, CDR2 SASEGT. In DNA, the CDR3 is TGTGCCAGCAGCGCAGGGACAGGGGATTCGGAGACCCAGTACTTC. It specifies CASSAGTGDSETQYF.

At least ten counts were recorded for this clonotype. The J gene is TRBJ1-6, the V gene TRBV12-3 or TRBV12-4, with D perhaps matching TRBD1 (5 bases). The CDR3 is made up of 15 amino acids. V was pared by 6 bases and J by 7 bases, with 16 bases between. The CDR3, as DNA: TGTGCCAGCAGACCTGGGGGGGGAAAGAATTCACCCCTCCACTTT. As protein: CASRPGGGKNSPLHF.

This clonotype was observed at least ten times. The chain combines TRBV13 with TRBJ2-7; D may match TRBD1 or TRBD2 (5 bases each). The germline V and J ends were trimmed by 3 bases and 7 bases, with 19 bases remaining between them. The germline gives CDR1 PRHDT, CDR2 FYEKMQ (reference sequence). There are 15 residues in the CDR3. The CDR3 is CASSFYRTRVREQYF. The CDR3 DNA is TGTGCCAGCAGCTTTTACAGGACGCGGGTTAGGGAGCAGTACTTC.

This clonotype was seen more than once but under ten times. This chain connects TRBV3-1 to TRBJ1-6; a weak D match, TRBD1 (5 bases). CDR3 size: 14 residues. The V end was cut by 6 bases, the J end by 9 bases, with 15 bases between. Germline lookup yields CDR1 LGHDT and CDR2 YNNKEL (reference sequence). In nucleotides, the CDR3 is TGTGCCAGCAGTCAGGGTTTCCTGGCTTCACCCCTCCACTTT. It yields the protein CASSQGFLASPLHF.

The table lists this clonotype with many counts. The V gene is TRBV7-6, the J gene TRBJ2-5; a weak D match, TRBD2 (7 bases). Germline CDR1 and CDR2: SGHVS and FNYEAQ. There are 16 residues in the CDR3. V was cut by 1 base and J by 4 bases, with 16 bases left in between. The CDR3 loop is CASSLEVGGPRETQYF. The CDR3 DNA sequence: TGTGCCAGCAGCTTAGAGGTGGGGGGGCCGAGAGAGACCCAGTACTTC.

This clonotype was observed many times. The rearrangement uses TRBV7-8 and TRBJ2-7; 9 bases are shared with TRBD2. CDR3 length: 17 residues. The germline CDR1 and CDR2 sequences are SGHVS and FQNEAQ. Trimming cost V 1 base and J 7 bases; bases outside gene matches: 14. This chain's CDR3 is CASSLVVASGTSREQYF. The CDR3 nucleotides are TGTGCCAGCAGCTTAGTCGTGGCTAGCGGGACCTCGAGGGAGCAGTACTTC.

This clonotype showed up many times. The chain employs TRBV3-1 and TRBJ1-5; 12 bases line up with TRBD1. Germline trimming cut 5 bases from V and 6 bases from J; bases unmatched to any gene: 14. Germline V gene data show CDR1 as LGHDT and CDR2 as YNNKEL (reference sequence). The CDR3 extends over 18 amino acids. CDR3 sequence: CASSSAGTGGAMAQPQHF. CDR3 coding DNA: TGTGCCAGCAGCTCAGCCGGGACAGGGGGCGCGATGGCTCAGCCCCAGCATTTT.

This clonotype was seen more than once but under ten times. The CDR3 loop reads CASSLAEDSPTPSTSLPLQYV. DNA of the CDR3: TGTGCCAGCAGCTTGGCCGAGGACAGCCCAACTCCCTCTACGAGCCTTCCACTGCAGTACGTC. The chain carries TRBV5-6 and TRBJ2-7; a weak D match, TRBD1 (6 bases). The CDR3 covers 21 residues. V shed 0 bases and J shed 9 bases, with 37 bases lying between them. Germline V gene lookup returns CDR1 SGHDT and CDR2 YYEEEE.

There are many counts of this clonotype. In DNA, the CDR3 is TGTGCCATCAGCAAAACCGCCGGGACATGGTACTACAATGAGCAGTTCTTC. Translating gives CAISKTAGTWYYNEQFF. The gene calls are TRBV10-3 and TRBJ2-1, with a weak D call TRBD1 (6 bases). Trimming cost V 6 bases and J 3 bases, with 21 bases left between them. The CDR3 runs 17 residues. Per the germline V gene, CDR1 is ENHRY and CDR2 is SYGVKD.

This clonotype was recorded many times. The chain uses TRBV12-3 or TRBV12-4 and TRBJ2-6, with D tentatively TRBD1 or TRBD2 (5 bases each). The CDR3 totals 17 residues. The germline V and J ends were trimmed by 3 bases and 1 base, with 13 bases remaining between them. The CDR3 is CASSLYRWGSGANVLTF. CDR3 DNA: TGTGCCAGCAGTTTGTACAGGTGGGGGTCTGGGGCCAACGTCCTGACTTTC.

The table lists this clonotype with a few counts. The chain uses TRBV27 and TRBJ2-2; D may match TRBD1 or TRBD2 (5 bases each). The CDR3 is made up of 14 amino acids. V lost 2 bases and J lost 9, with 13 bases in between. The V gene's germline CDR1 is MNHEY and CDR2 SMNVEV (reference sequence). This chain's CDR3 is CASSLEGFVRELFF. In DNA form, the CDR3 reads TGTGCCAGCAGTTTAGAGGGGTTTGTCAGGGAGCTGTTTTTT.

This clonotype was recorded a few times. This rearrangement joins TRBV3-1 to TRBJ1-2; no definite D call. With 3 bases removed from V and 4 bases from J, the gap between germline ends came to 9 bases. Germline V gives CDR1 LGHDT, CDR2 YNNKEL (reference sequence). CDR3 length: 13 residues. The CDR3 is CASSHLPGYGYTF. The CDR3 nucleotides are TGTGCCAGCAGCCACCTGCCGGGCTATGGCTACACCTTC.

The V call is TRBV20-1, the J call TRBJ2-5; TRBD1 aligns across 8 bases. CDR1 is DFQATT and CDR2 is SNEGSKA in the germline V gene (reference sequence). The CDR3 length is 15 residues. The DNA for the CDR3 is TGCAGCCACCCAGGGGGCAGGATGGGCGGAGAGACCCAGTACTTC. This codes for CSHPGGRMGGETQYF.

This clonotype was observed a handful of times. The gene calls are TRBV29-1 and TRBJ1-2; tentatively, D is TRBD1 (5 bases). V shed 3 bases and J shed 8 bases, with 10 bases lying between them. Germline V gene lookup returns CDR1 SQVTM and CDR2 ANQGSEA. CDR3 length: 11 residues. The CDR3, as DNA: TGCAGCGTTGATGGGACGATCGGCTACACCTTC. The encoded protein is CSVDGTIGYTF.

This chain connects TRBV18 to TRBJ2-7; 7 nucleotides match TRBD1. CDR1 is KGHSH, CDR2 LQKENI, per germline. The CDR3 is 13 amino acids. Trimming at V came to 3 bases and at J to 5 bases, leaving 4 bases not matched to a gene. For the CDR3, the DNA is TGTGCCAGCTCACCTGCAGGGGGAAACGAGCAGTACTTC. Translation: CASSPAGGNEQYF.

The J gene is TRBJ2-5, the V gene TRBV12-3 or TRBV12-4; 8 bases are shared with TRBD2. V was pared by 4 bases and J by 4 bases, with 11 bases of the junction left unmatched. This CDR3 has 16 residues. This chain's CDR3 is CASSSTAGAGGETQYF. The DNA of the CDR3 is TGTGCCAGCAGTTCCACAGCGGGGGCGGGGGGAGAGACCCAGTACTTC.

This clonotype was observed a few times. The chain recombines TRBV6-4 with TRBJ2-3; TRBD2 is a possible D gene (5 bases). CDR3 length equals 14 residues. V lost 4 bases, J lost 0 bases, and 8 bases lay in between. Germline V CDR1 and CDR2: MRHNA, SNTAGT. The CDR3 bases are TGTGCCAGCAGTGCGGGAATAAGCACAGATACGCAGTATTTT. Its translation: CASSAGISTDTQYF.

V and J are TRBV6-2 or TRBV6-3 and TRBJ1-5; no definite D call. The CDR3 consists of 13 residues. Trimming removed 6 bases from V and 4 bases from J, with 10 bases in between. Germline V CDR1 and CDR2: MNHEY, SVGEGT. The CDR3 here is CASSKADNQPQHF. The CDR3 coding sequence is TGTGCCAGCAGCAAGGCAGATAATCAGCCCCAGCATTTT.

This clonotype was seen repeatedly, ten times or more. This chain links TRBV5-1 with TRBJ1-1, with TRBD1 as a possible D gene (5 bases). Germline values: CDR1 SGHRS, CDR2 YFSETQ. This CDR3 is 16 amino acids long. V was shortened by 4 bases and J by 2 bases, with 18 bases between the two germline ends. The CDR3 DNA is TGCGCCAGCAGCCGGTCCAGAGGGACCTTTAACACTGAAGCTTTCTTT. This gives the protein CASSRSRGTFNTEAFF.

This rearrangement joins TRBV18 to TRBJ2-5, with D hard to call. This CDR3 comprises 13 residues. Germline V gene data show CDR1 as KGHSH and CDR2 as LQKENI. V lost 3 bases to trimming and J lost 4 bases, with 9 bases between them. The CDR3 loop reads CASSPARSETQYF. CDR3 DNA sequence: TGTGCCAGCTCACCCGCGCGCTCAGAGACCCAGTACTTC.